This TCR beta chain was documented in a study of cytomegalovirus exposure and HLA in healthy donors. Study outcomes and limitations: Altogether, 150 to 200 TCR beta chains were recorded as cytomegalovirus-associated. High specificity and sensitivity for cytomegalovirus status were reported for the classifier. CMV serostatus was the sole immune exposure data available.

The V gene end was trimmed by 1 base and the J gene end by 5 bases; junction bases not matched to a gene: 6. Per germline, CDR1 MDHEN and CDR2 SYDVKM. The CDR3 covers 15 residues. 13 Jbeta primers and 60 Vbeta primers were used for the PCR. This table comes from immunoSEQ multiplex PCR, and its TCRdb copy is limited to in-frame clones, with some not included. The table lists tens of thousands of clones, with less than 5.5% in the top ten. A note on this clone: Its antigen is unknown.

The donors gave bone marrow, and they were healthy. The TCR comes from a woman between 40 and 50 years old in good health and CMV-seropositive. The gene calls are TRBV28 and TRBJ2-7, with TRBD2 matching 9 bases. Sequences were obtained from PBMCs. The CDR3 spells CASSLYLAGAHEQYF. The CDR3 bases are TGTGCCAGCAGTTTATATTTAGCGGGAGCGCACGAGCAGTACTTC. The full variable domain, with the rest looked up from reference TRBV28 and TRBJ2-7, is DVKVTQSSRYLVKRTGEKVFLECVQDMDHENMFWYRQDPGLGLRLIYFSYDVKMKEKGDIPEGYSVSREKKERFSLILESASTNQTSMYLCASSLYLAGAHEQYFGPGTRLTVT.